The sequence of this TCR beta chain was determined in a study of blood T cell repertoires in COVID-19 (dated by TCRdb to 2020 to 2021). For the wider study: The collaborator samples originated in the United States, Italy and Spain and spanned the acute and convalescent phases of COVID-19. Subjects who had been exposed to COVID-19, were actively infected with it, or had recovered from it provided the deeply sampled blood TCRbeta repertoires that made up the dataset. A de-identified subject ID, COVID-19 status, age in years and sex were almost always included in the sample metadata. Samples were obtained from the ongoing ImmuneRACE study (first 160 participants) and from about 1,300 subjects provided by 6 global collaborators. The prospective study material was composed of cDNA or gDNA derived from T cells, B-cell-depleted T cells, or PBMCs. A freely available public database, intended as a resource for researchers studying the immune response to SARS-CoV-2, is where the repertoires were released. Where available, HLA class I and class II types were taken from metadata supplied by the sample provider and were not determined by assay-based typing. The study at large found these results: The quantity of clinical and demographic metadata differed by source and by participant and was supplied without curation.

Whole blood was collected in K2EDTA tubes by collaborating institutions according to the institutions' own protocols. For TCRbeta analysis, collaborators shipped samples as frozen whole blood, isolated PBMCs, or DNA extracted from either of those sample types. TCRbeta CDR3 regions were amplified from genomic DNA using the immunoSEQ Assay, a bias-controlled multiplex PCR. Turning to the authors' computational methods: The number of nucleated cells in each sample was estimated by amplification of reference gene primers within the assay. Sequence reads were collapsed and filtered to measure the absolute abundance of every unique TCRbeta CDR3 rearrangement. For each sample, productive Simpson clonality was calculated by taking the square root of Simpson's diversity index across productive rearrangements. TCRdb obtained this table from immuneACCESS and retained in-frame rearrangements with V and J assigned. These tables miss some clones; where compared with another copy, unresolved V genes account for less than half of the shortfall, and the remainder is unexplained. Clone size and V and J calls were adopted from that table, with D and trimming inferred from the DNA. In all, the sample holds 180,000 or so clones, and approximately 89% of those were seen once. Just under 8.5% of the sample belongs to the ten largest clones.

As to this clone: Its binding antigen is unknown. Base qualities were left out, and no much larger clone turns up one base away.

For this chain, trimming is 5 bases at the V end and 5 bases at the J end, and the number of junction bases without a gene match is 6. CDR1 is given as SGHDN and CDR2 as FVKESK, both from the germline V gene. Measured from the cysteine to the phenylalanine, the CDR3 is 14 residues long. The kept DNA is CDR3 alone, 42 bases in frame from the first base. The sequenced material came from peripheral blood. Here the chain combines TRBV14 and TRBJ1-2; 9 central bases correspond to TRBD1. This receptor was obtained from an older woman with acute or convalescent COVID-19. This receptor has the CDR3 CASSSDRGSYGYTF. The DNA is TGTGCCAGCAGCTCGGACAGGGGATCATATGGCTACACCTTC.